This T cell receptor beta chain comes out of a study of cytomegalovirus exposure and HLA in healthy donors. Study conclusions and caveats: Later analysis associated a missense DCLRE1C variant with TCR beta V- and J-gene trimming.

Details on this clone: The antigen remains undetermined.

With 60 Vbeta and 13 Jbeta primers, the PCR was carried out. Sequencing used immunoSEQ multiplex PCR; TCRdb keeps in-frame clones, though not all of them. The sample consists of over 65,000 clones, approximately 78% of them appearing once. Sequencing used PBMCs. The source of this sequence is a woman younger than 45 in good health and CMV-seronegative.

CDR3: CASSSAVAALYEQYF. As DNA, the CDR3 is TGTGCCAGCAGCTCCGCCGTAGCAGCACTGTACGAGCAGTACTTC. The chain couples TRBV5-4 to TRBJ2-7; D gene uncertain. The CDR3 has 15 amino acids. Trimming took 3 bases from V and 4 from J, leaving 17 bases between them. Germline V gene lookup returns CDR1 SGHNT and CDR2 YYREEE (reference sequence).